This entry describes one T cell receptor (beta chain). A much bigger clone sits one base away, suggesting this may be a read error. This sample was included in a study of identical twins. TCRdb reprocessed the 5' RACE reads with MiXCR, giving one entry per CDR3 protein. The sample consists of about 520,000 distinct CDR3 sequences, roughly a fifth of them appearing once. The CDR3 has 13 residues. Trimming left V 2 bases short and J 6 bases short, with 5 bases between. Germline V gives CDR1 SGHTA, CDR2 FQGTGA. This same sample was also part of a study on T cells expressing NK-cell markers.

The sequence was collected from a woman aged 18 to 35 in good health. Sequences were obtained from CD4+ T cells sorted from blood. This rearrangement joins TRBV7-3 to TRBJ1-6; no clear D. Here the CDR3 DNA reads TGTGCCAGCAGCTTATGGACTAATTCACCCCTCCACTTT. Amino acid sequence: CASSLWTNSPLHF.